This is a list of T cell receptor beta chains from one sample in a study of T cells in Graves' hyperthyroidism and ophthalmopathy. TCRdb reprocessed the multiplex PCR reads via MiXCR and lists one record per CDR3 protein. The table lists 240,000 or so distinct CDR3 sequences, about a sixth of them singletons. Sequenced sample: blood. The source is a woman under 30 with Graves' ophthalmopathy. Both conserved end residues are part of each CDR3. The D gene is left open where the match is weak. The size field is filled for only some rows; it gives once, few, many or a size class.

D gene	V gene	clone size	J gene	CDR3 DNA	CDR3 protein
TRBD1	TRBV7-9	many	TRBJ2-1	TGTGCCAGCAGCCCAGGGACAGGGCGTGAGCAGTTCTTC	CASSPGTGREQFF
TRBD1	TRBV19	-	TRBJ1-5	TGTGCCAGTACCTATACCGGGACAGGGGGCAATCAGCCCCAGCATTTT	CASTYTGTGGNQPQHF
-	TRBV7-2	many	TRBJ1-1	TGTGCCAGCAGCCTTGGGAGGAGGAACGAAGCTTTCTTT	CASSLGRRNEAFF
-	TRBV20-1	many	TRBJ2-1	TGCAGTGCTCTCTCCTACAATGAGCAGTTCTTC	CSALSYNEQFF
TRBD1	TRBV7-9	many	TRBJ2-3	TGTGCCAGCAGCCACCGGGACAGGGTGATAGATACGCAGTATTTT	CASSHRDRVIDTQYF
TRBD1	TRBV10-3	-	TRBJ2-7	TGTGCCATGGAACCGGGACAGACCTACGAGCAGTACTTC	CAMEPGQTYEQYF
TRBD2	TRBV5-5	many	TRBJ2-7	TGTGCCAGCAGCTTGTTGACGGGAGGGCCGGTCCACGAGCAGTACTTC	CASSLLTGGPVHEQYF
-	TRBV20-1	many	TRBJ2-3	TGCAGTGCTAGGAGGGGACTTAGCACAGATACGCAGTATTTT	CSARRGLSTDTQYF
-	TRBV11-2	many	TRBJ2-7	TGTGCCACTACTCTTTCCCCCTCCTACGAGCAGTACTTC	CATTLSPSYEQYF
TRBD2	TRBV5-1	many	TRBJ2-5	TGCGCCAGCAGAGAAGGAGCGGGGGGTGAAGAGACCCAGTACTTC	CASREGAGGEETQYF
-	TRBV2	-	TRBJ1-1	TGTGCCAGCAGAACCAGGGGTGGAACGAACACTGAAGCTTTCTTT	CASRTRGGTNTEAFF
-	TRBV28	many	TRBJ2-7	TGTGCCAGCAGTGGGGGCGAGACCTACGAGCAGTACTTC	CASSGGETYEQYF
TRBD1	TRBV9	many	TRBJ1-2	TGTGCCAGCAGCGCCGGACAGGGCTCTCTAGCTAACTATGGCTACACCTTC	CASSAGQGSLANYGYTF
TRBD1	TRBV19	many	TRBJ2-1	TGTGCCAGTAGTACCCCCGGACAGGGCTATGAGCAGTTCTTC	CASSTPGQGYEQFF
-	TRBV18	many	TRBJ1-4	TGTGCCAGCTCACCACGGCAGGGCCCTAATGAAAAACTGTTTTTT	CASSPRQGPNEKLFF
TRBD2	TRBV5-1	many	TRBJ2-7	TGCGCCAGCAGCTCCCCTGGGGACTACACCTACGAGCAGTACTTC	CASSSPGDYTYEQYF
-	TRBV3-1	many	TRBJ1-3	TGTGCCAGCAGCCAGGGAGAGTTCTCTGGAAACACCATATATTTT	CASSQGEFSGNTIYF
-	TRBV12-5	many	TRBJ1-5	TGTGCTAGTGGTTTGGAAAATCAGCCCCAGCATTTT	CASGLENQPQHF
-	TRBV20-1	many	TRBJ2-3	TGCAGTGCGCCCCTAGGGCTAGAAAAAGATACGCAGTATTTT	CSAPLGLEKDTQYF
TRBD2	TRBV4-2	many	TRBJ2-1	TGTGCCAGCAGCCAAGTACTAGCGGGAGGGGGTGCTGAGCAGTTCTTC	CASSQVLAGGGAEQFF
-	TRBV6-2/TRBV6-3	many	TRBJ1-5	TGTGCCAGCAGTTACAGGAAGGAACAGGGCCAGCCCCAGCATTTT	CASSYRKEQGQPQHF
-	TRBV20-1	many	TRBJ1-4	TGCAGTGCTAGAGAACAGGGACTTAATGAAAAACTGTTTTTT	CSAREQGLNEKLFF
-	TRBV5-1	many	TRBJ1-1	TGCGCCAGCAGCTTGGGAGGGTTTGAGACTGAAGCTTTCTTT	CASSLGGFETEAFF
-	TRBV5-1	many	TRBJ2-3	TGCGCCAGCAGACTAGGGACAGATACGCAGTATTTT	CASRLGTDTQYF
-	TRBV7-9	-	TRBJ2-7	TGTGCCAGCAGCTTAGCCCCAGGGTTGGGAGTAGAGCAGTACTTC	CASSLAPGLGVEQYF
-	TRBV30	many	TRBJ1-2	TGTGCCTGGAGTGTACGAGGGTCCGGCTACACCTTC	CAWSVRGSGYTF
-	TRBV10-3	many	TRBJ2-7	TGTGCCATCAGTGCGTTCGGTGATCCGCCGACTAATACTGCCTACGAGCAGTACTTC	CAISAFGDPPTNTAYEQYF
-	TRBV7-9	many	TRBJ2-1	TGTGCCAGCAGCCTTACTTACAATGAGCAGTTCTTC	CASSLTYNEQFF
TRBD1	TRBV28	-	TRBJ1-5	TGTGCCAGCCGGACAGGGGGTGTCCATCAGCCCCAGCATTTT	CASRTGGVHQPQHF
TRBD1	TRBV12-3/TRBV12-4	many	TRBJ1-1	TGTGCCAGCAGCAACAGGGGCGGGAACACTGAAGCTTTCTTT	CASSNRGGNTEAFF
TRBD2	TRBV11-1	-	TRBJ2-4	TGTGCCAGCAGCCAAGGTAGGACTAGCGGAAACATTCAGTACTTC	CASSQGRTSGNIQYF
TRBD2	TRBV3-1	-	TRBJ2-3	TGTGCCAGCAGCCGACTAGCGGGGGGCCCAGCAGATACGCAGTATTTT	CASSRLAGGPADTQYF
-	TRBV6-1	many	TRBJ1-5	TGTGCCAGCACATTAGACAGGACGGGCAATCAGCCCCAGCATTTT	CASTLDRTGNQPQHF